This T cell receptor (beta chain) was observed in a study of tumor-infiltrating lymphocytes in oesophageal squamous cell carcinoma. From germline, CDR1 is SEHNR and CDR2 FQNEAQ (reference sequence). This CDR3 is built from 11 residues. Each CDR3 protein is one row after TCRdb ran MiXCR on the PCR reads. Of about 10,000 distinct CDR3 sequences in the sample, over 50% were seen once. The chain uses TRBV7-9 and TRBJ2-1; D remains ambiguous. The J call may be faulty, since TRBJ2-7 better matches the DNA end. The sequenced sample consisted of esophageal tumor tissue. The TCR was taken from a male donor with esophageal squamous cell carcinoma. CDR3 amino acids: CATTSTDTQYF. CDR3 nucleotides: TGTGCCACCACGAGTACAGATACGCAGTACTTC.